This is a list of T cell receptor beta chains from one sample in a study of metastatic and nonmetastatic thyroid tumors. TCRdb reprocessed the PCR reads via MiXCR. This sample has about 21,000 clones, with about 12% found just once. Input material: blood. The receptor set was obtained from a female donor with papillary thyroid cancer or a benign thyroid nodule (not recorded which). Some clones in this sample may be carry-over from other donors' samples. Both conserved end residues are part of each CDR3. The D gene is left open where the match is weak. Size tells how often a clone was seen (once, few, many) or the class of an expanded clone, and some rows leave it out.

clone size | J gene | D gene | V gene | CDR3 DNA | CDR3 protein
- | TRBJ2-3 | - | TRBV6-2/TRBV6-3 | TGTGCCAGCAGTTACTCGTACCGGGATAGCCATACGCATTATTTT | CASSYSYRDSHTHYF
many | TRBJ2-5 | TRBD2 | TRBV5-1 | TGCGCCAGCAGCCGCCGACTAGCGGGAGACCGGGAGACCCAGTACTTC | CASSRRLAGDRETQYF
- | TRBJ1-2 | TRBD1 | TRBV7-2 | TGTGCCAGCAGCAGCCCGGACAGGTCCGGCTATGGCTACACCTTC | CASSSPDRSGYGYTF
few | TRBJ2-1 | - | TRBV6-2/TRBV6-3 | TGTGCCAGCATGGTACGTAATGAGCAGTTCTTC | CASMVRNEQFF
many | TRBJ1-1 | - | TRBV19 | TGTGCCAGTAGTTACACAGGGAGGAAAACTGAAGCTTTCTTT | CASSYTGRKTEAFF
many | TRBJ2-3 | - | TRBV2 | TGTGCCAGCAGTGACTCGATCCTCACAGATACGCAGTATTTT | CASSDSILTDTQYF
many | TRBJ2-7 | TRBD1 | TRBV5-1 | TGCGCCAGCAGCGTTGAGGGACAGGGGGCCTACGAGCAGTACTTC | CASSVEGQGAYEQYF
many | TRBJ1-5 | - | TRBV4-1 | TGCGCCAGCAGCCAGGCGGCAGGACAACAGCCCCAGCATTTT | CASSQAAGQQPQHF
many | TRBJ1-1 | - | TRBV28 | TGTGCCAGCAGTCGGGGGGACACAAACACTGAAGCTTTCTTT | CASSRGDTNTEAFF
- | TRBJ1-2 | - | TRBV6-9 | TGTGCCAGTAAGGATAACCATGGCTACACCTTC | CASKDNHGYTF
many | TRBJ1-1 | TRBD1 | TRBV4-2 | TGTGCCAGCAGCCAAGATCATTTTCGGACAGGGGGCACTGAAGCTTTCTTT | CASSQDHFRTGGTEAFF
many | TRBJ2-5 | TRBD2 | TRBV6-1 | TGTGCCAGCAGGGGGGGACTAGCGGGAGACGGGACCCAGTACTTC | CASRGGLAGDGTQYF
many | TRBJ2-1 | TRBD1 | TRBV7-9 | TGTGCCAGCAGACCCGGACAGGGTAGGAATGAGCAGTTCTTC | CASRPGQGRNEQFF
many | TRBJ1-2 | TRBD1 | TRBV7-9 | TGTGCCAGCAGCAGGACAGGGGGAGAGAACTATGGCTACACCTTC | CASSRTGGENYGYTF
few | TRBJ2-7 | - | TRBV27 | TGTGCCACCGGATTGGACCTCCACGAGCAGTGCTTC | CATGLDLHEQCF